Detailed here is one TCR beta chain. Its antigen is not yet known. Nothing much larger sits one base from this clone, and base qualities are not available. This record belongs to a study of cytomegalovirus exposure and HLA in healthy donors (dated by TCRdb to about 2017). About the study as a whole: In an earlier analysis of under 600 of the donors, approximately 300 Gb of sequence data and 117 million unique TCR beta sequences from 150 million to 200 million T cells were reported. An early release covering just under 650 HLA-typed donors comprised roughly 300 gigabases of sequencing data and around 85 million unique TCR sequences. Among the roughly 430 genotyped donors, under 90% belonged to the genetic ancestry cluster associated with self-reported Caucasian donors. The study aimed to test whether cataloging public T cell receptors could reveal signatures of past pathogen exposure. The study profiled the T cell repertoires of under 700 subjects by immunosequencing and related them to cytomegalovirus serostatus. Along with the approximately 700-subject first cohort, a separate validation cohort of over a hundred different subjects was used. High-throughput TCR immunosequencing, statistical association of individual TCRs with disease status, and machine learning were combined to predict cytomegalovirus infection status. A later analysis re-analyzed previously published TCR beta repertoires from 666 donors and added high-resolution HLA genotyping to study TCR occurrence patterns. Rather than drawing on any new phenotypic data, the later analysis identified candidate immune exposures from TCR beta sequences and the way those sequences occurred across donors. An earlier analysis of approximately 630 of the donors applied high-throughput TCR beta sequencing to assess whether each TCR beta V gene segment acted as functional or pseudogenic. Donor age, sex, ethnicity and CMV serostatus were compiled together with the repertoire data. Genome-wide SNP genotypes for about 65% of the roughly 700 donors were used in a later genetic analysis, which treated that subset as a discovery cohort. Every repertoire in the discovery cohort had been generated on one and the same sequencing platform. HLA typing covered class I and class II loci at four-digit resolution. The number of donors typed differed by locus, with about 629-640 for A, B, C, DRB1 and DQB1, roughly 520 for DQA1, 600 to 610 for DPA1, and 472 for DPB1. Four to six DR-DQ haplotypes were handled as single units for association and clustering, since linkage in the cohort was strong. Among roughly 400 genotyped donors of the cohort, an average of about 240,000 unique TCR beta nucleotide sequences were sequenced per donor, roughly a sixth of them non-productive. Overall study results and their limits: Because counts were too low, roughly 17 rarely observed V segments, including chromosome 9 orphons, were left out of the earlier analysis of 587 of the donors. Roughly uniform sequencing depth across donors was assumed in presence/absence analyses, although this assumption may not hold. Across donors, most TCR sequences were observed very rarely, whereas some public TCRs were present in many individuals. The 87-base-pair reads could not distinguish some IMGT-functional V segments, including TRBV6-2 and TRBV6-3, so those segments were excluded. Several of the top co-occurrence clusters appeared to be linked to parvovirus B19, influenza, CMV and Epstein-Barr virus, according to a later analysis. In this cohort, only TCR beta chains were sequenced, and detectable features were limited by the absence of alpha or paired-chain data. In a later analysis, the rate of TCR association differed among HLA loci, with DRB1 alleles having the most associated TCRs and HLA-C alleles having the fewest. Correlated functional status among segregating V segments might reflect linkage disequilibrium, but an unknown experimental factor could not be ruled out. In vitro tests confirmed that a few of the cytomegalovirus-associated TCR beta chains recognize cytomegalovirus antigens. Compared with equally common non-associated chains, HLA-associated TCR beta chains in a later analysis were more clonally expanded and had lower generation probabilities. Broadly in line with IMGT annotations, most TCR beta V segments showed up in productive rearrangements about 87% or about 30% of the time in an earlier analysis of several hundred of the donors. Assigning TCR associations to individual alleles was difficult when HLA alleles, especially DR and DQ, strongly co-occurred. For the cohort, immune exposure information was limited to CMV serostatus. A further reported finding was that TCR beta sequences accurately predicted the HLA-A and HLA-B alleles for most subjects in the first cohort. Cytomegalovirus status was reported to be diagnosed by the classifier with high specificity and sensitivity in both the original and validation cohorts. According to a later genetic analysis, donors in an Asian-associated ancestry cluster had fewer N-insertions in productive TCRs than the roughly 670-donor mean. At a false discovery rate of 0.05, a later analysis linked around 15,000 TCR beta sequences to specific HLA alleles. A cluster of highly shared sequence variants was judged likely to be a technical artifact of the sequencing pipeline. A later genetic analysis associated a missense DCLRE1C variant with V-gene and J-gene trimming of TCR beta chains, and an independent cohort replicated the association. The authors suggested that the approach could potentially be generalized to other disease states and immunological phenotypes. HLA typing was unavailable for some donors at each locus, so association tests used only the typed subset. In a later analysis, most CMV-associated TCR beta chains were found to appear HLA-restricted, with HLA associations seemingly driven largely by CMV exposure. In the study, approximately 160 TCR beta chains were listed as associated with cytomegalovirus.

Inclusive of the bounding cysteine and phenylalanine, the CDR3 is 14 residues long. Only CDR3 DNA remains: 42 bases, in frame from the first base. After removal of 5 bases from V and 0 bases from J, the junction retains 1 base not matched to a gene. As encoded in the germline V gene (reference sequence), CDR1 is PRHDT while CDR2 is FYEKMQ. The protocol used for the library was the immunoSEQ multiplex PCR assay. For the multiplex PCR, a mixture combining 60 forward primers for TCR Vbeta segments and 13 reverse primers for TCR Jbeta segments was used. The CDR3 region of rearranged TCR beta genes was amplified from genomic DNA by a multiplex PCR assay. Amplified TCR beta libraries were sequenced as 87-base-pair reads on the Illumina HiSeq System. Per the original workflow: Across the 500 to 700 repertoires, a later analysis counted approximately 83 million unique TCR beta chains, 9.5 million to 13 million of which were shared by at least two donors. A nearest-neighbor algorithm error-corrected the raw reads and collapsed the reads into unique sequences, merging closely related sequences to remove PCR and sequencing errors. To assign V, D and J gene segments, CDR3 sequences were aligned to IMGT reference sequences. For a sequence to be retained, a match of at least six nucleotides was required to both a V gene segment and a J gene segment. Rearrangements were called productive when the CDR3 lacked stop codons and stayed in frame with V and J; all others were non-productive. Following IMGT convention, CDR3 was defined as the stretch from the second conserved V-encoded cysteine to the conserved J-encoded phenylalanine. In an earlier analysis of more than 550 of the donors, sequences lacking an unambiguous match to a single V gene segment were excluded. In an earlier analysis of approximately 550 of the donors, V segments were called functional above 56.7% productive rearrangements and were called segregating when the between-donor standard deviation exceeded 5%. A statistical classification framework was built for diagnosing cytomegalovirus status from the catalog of TCR beta chain sequences. In a later analysis, TCR nucleotide sequences were compared against IMGT/GENE-DB human TR gene sequences so that V and J genes could be assigned. A later analysis assigned CDR3 sequences and most-parsimonious VDJ recombination scenarios with the TCRdist pipeline. In a later analysis, each TCR beta chain was defined by its CDR3 amino acid sequence together with its V-gene family, and reads lacking a unique V-gene family were excluded. As a way to deal with suspected cross-contamination and a sequencing artifact, a later analysis dropped over 550 nucleotide sequences that were highly shared and had low generation probability. In a later analysis, a clonal expansion index was calculated for each public chain from normalized within-repertoire ranks of inferred template counts. In a later analysis, generation probabilities were computed using a VDJ recombination model fitted to out-of-frame rearrangements, and the results were checked against IGoR. In a later analysis, TCR-TCR, TCR-HLA and TCR-CMV co-occurrence was scored with hypergeometric tests, and a repertoire-size bias correction was applied to TCR pairs. In a later analysis, false discovery rates were estimated by permuting HLA or CMV assignments 20 times. A later analysis grouped co-occurring TCRs with DBSCAN, adding TCRdist sequence similarity when clustering within HLA-allele-positive subsets. Repertoires with fewer than 30,000 or more than 120,000 public chains, plus five repertoires with anomalous nucleotide sharing, were excluded from co-occurrence clustering. TCRdb took over this immuneACCESS table, retaining in-frame rearrangements with V and J assigned. Such tables are incomplete; in checked studies, under half of the missing clones stem from an unresolved V gene, and the remainder is unexplained. V and J calls and clone size are given by that table; D and trimming were obtained from the DNA. Within this sample are 70,000 to 100,000 clones, with less than 80% of them counted one time only. The ten largest clones capture about 22% of the sample.

The cohort was made up of about 610 healthy bone marrow donors. Cohort members were all nominally healthy when sampled, although unrecorded immune exposures were likely present. The donor tested CMV seropositive, placing the donor among the roughly 270 seropositive members of the cohort. A peripheral blood sample was provided by each donor, and peripheral blood mononuclear cells were used for TCR beta sequencing. Genomic DNA was extracted from the blood cell samples with the Qiagen DNeasy Blood Extraction Kit. What was sequenced was PBMCs. This receptor was obtained from a woman aged 50 to 60 in good health and CMV-seropositive. The sequence is built from TRBV13 and TRBJ1-5; TRBD1 fits 7 bases in the junction. The DNA sequence is TGTGCCAGCAGCCAGGGGGATAGCAATCAGCCCCAGCATTTT. Translated, this gives CASSQGDSNQPQHF.